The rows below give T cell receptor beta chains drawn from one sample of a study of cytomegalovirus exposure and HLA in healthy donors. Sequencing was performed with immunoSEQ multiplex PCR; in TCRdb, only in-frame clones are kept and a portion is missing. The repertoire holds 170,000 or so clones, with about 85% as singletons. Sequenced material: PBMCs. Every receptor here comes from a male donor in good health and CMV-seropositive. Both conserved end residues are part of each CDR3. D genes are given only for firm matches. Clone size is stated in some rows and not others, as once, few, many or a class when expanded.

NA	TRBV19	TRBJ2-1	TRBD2	TGTGCCAGTAGTATTCTCCTAGCGGGAGGCTACAATGAGCAGTTCTTC	CASSILLAGGYNEQFF
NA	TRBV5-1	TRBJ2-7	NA	TGCGCCAGCAGCTTCTACCTTGGGCGGAGGAACGAGCAGTACTTC	CASSFYLGRRNEQYF
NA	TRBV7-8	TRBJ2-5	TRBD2	TGTGCCACGCCCTCGGCGGGAGTGGGGGAGACCCAGTACTTC	CATPSAGVGETQYF
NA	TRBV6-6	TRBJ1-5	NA	TGTGCCAGCAGCCACCGTCAGGGGCAGCCCCAGCATTTT	CASSHRQGQPQHF
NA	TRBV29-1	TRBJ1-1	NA	TGCAGCGTGGCGGGTCCGAACACTGAAGCTTTCTTT	CSVAGPNTEAFF
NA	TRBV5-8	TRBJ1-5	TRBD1	TGTGCCAGCAGCTTGAGAGACAGGGTTCAGCCCCAGCATTTT	CASSLRDRVQPQHF
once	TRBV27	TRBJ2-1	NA	TGTGCCAGCCACTCCCCGGAGAGTTCCTCCTACAATGAGCAGTTCTTC	CASHSPESSSYNEQFF
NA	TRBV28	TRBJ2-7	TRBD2	TGTGCCAGCAGTACCTACTTTGCGGGAGGCCTCTACGAGCAGTACTTC	CASSTYFAGGLYEQYF
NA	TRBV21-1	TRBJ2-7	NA	TGTGCCAGCAGGTCTGGGACTAGCGGGTTCTACGAGCAGTACTTC	CASRSGTSGFYEQYF
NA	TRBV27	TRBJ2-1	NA	TGTGCCAGCAGTTTATTGGGCCGGATAAAGTTCTTC	CASSLLGRIKFF
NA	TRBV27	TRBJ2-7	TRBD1	TGTGCCAGCAGTTTAGAGGGGACAGGTGAGCAGTACTTC	CASSLEGTGEQYF
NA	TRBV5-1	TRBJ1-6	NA	TGCGCCAGCAGCTTGGGGACAGCCGTTAATTCACCCCTCCACTTT	CASSLGTAVNSPLHF
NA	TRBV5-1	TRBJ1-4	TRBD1	TGCGCCAGCAGCTTGATACCGGGACAGGGGGTTGGAGAAAAACTGTTTTTT	CASSLIPGQGVGEKLFF
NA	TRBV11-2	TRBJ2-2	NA	TGTGCCAGCAGCTTAGCGGGGGTGGGCGCAGTACGTGGGGAGCTGTTTTTT	CASSLAGVGAVRGELFF
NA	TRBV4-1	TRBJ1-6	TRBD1	TGCGCCAGCAGCCAAGACGGGACAGGGGGCAATTCACCCCTCCACTTT	CASSQDGTGGNSPLHF
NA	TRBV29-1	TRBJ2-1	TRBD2	TGCAGCGTTGCCCCGGCGCTAGCGGGAGGGTCAAACTCCTACAATGAGCAGTTCTTC	CSVAPALAGGSNSYNEQFF
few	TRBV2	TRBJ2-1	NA	TGTGCCAGCATTGTTAAACTTGAGCAGTTCTTC	CASIVKLEQFF
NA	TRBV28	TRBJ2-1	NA	TGTGCCAGCAGTGGCCGGGACTTTTACAATGAGCAGTTCTTC	CASSGRDFYNEQFF
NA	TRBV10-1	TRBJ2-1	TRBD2	TGCGCCAGCAGTGAGTCTCAAGCGGGAGGGCAGAATGAGCAGTTCTTC	CASSESQAGGQNEQFF
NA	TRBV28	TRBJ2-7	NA	TGTGCCAGCAGTCCTACCGGGGATTACCAGTACGAGCAGTACTTC	CASSPTGDYQYEQYF
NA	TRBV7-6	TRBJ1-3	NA	TGTGCCAGCAGCCAAGCGACAGGATCAAACACCATATATTTT	CASSQATGSNTIYF
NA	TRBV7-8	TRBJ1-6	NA	TGTGCCAGCGCCCCGGGTGGAGGGGTTGTACCACCCCTCCACTTT	CASAPGGGVVPPLHF
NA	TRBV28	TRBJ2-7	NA	TGTGCCAGCCAGAGACTCTGGGGCGACGAGCAGTACTTC	CASQRLWGDEQYF
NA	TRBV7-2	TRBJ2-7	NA	TGTGCCAGCAGCTTATCGGCGGCGAGCTCCTACGAGCAGTACTTC	CASSLSAASSYEQYF
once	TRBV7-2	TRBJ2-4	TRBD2	TGTGCCAGCAGCCCCACTAGCGGAAGAGCCAAAAACATTCAGTACTTC	CASSPTSGRAKNIQYF
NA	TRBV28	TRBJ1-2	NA	TGTGCCGGTCAGACTAACTATGGCTACACCTTC	CAGQTNYGYTF
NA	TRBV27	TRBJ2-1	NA	TGTGCCAGCAGTTTCTGGGGGGGCACCAGCTCCTACAATGAGCAGTTCTTC	CASSFWGGTSSYNEQFF
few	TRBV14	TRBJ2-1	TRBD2	TGTGCCAGCAGCCAAGAATGGGGACTAGACTCCCCCTGTGAGCAGTTCTTC	CASSQEWGLDSPCEQFF
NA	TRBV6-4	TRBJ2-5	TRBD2	TGTGCCAGCAGTGGCGGGACTAGCGGGAGGGCCTCGACCCAGTACTTC	CASSGGTSGRASTQYF
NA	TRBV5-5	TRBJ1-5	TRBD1	TGTGCCAGCAGCTCTGGAATGAGAATGCAGGGGGCCAGCAATCAGCCCCAGCATTTT	CASSSGMRMQGASNQPQHF
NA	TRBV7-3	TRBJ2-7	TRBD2	TGTGCCAGCAGCTTAACGCAAGGGCGGGAGGGTCCCCAGTACGAGCAGTACTTC	CASSLTQGREGPQYEQYF
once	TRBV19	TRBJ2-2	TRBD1	TGTGCCAGTAGCTGGACAGGGGCCGTCGGGGAGCTGTTTTTT	CASSWTGAVGELFF
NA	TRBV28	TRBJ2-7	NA	TGTGCCAGCAGCCCAGCCGCCGGGACACATCCTCGCGAGCAGTACTTC	CASSPAAGTHPREQYF
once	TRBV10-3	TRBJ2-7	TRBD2	TGTGCCATCAGTACTGGACTAGCGAACTCCTACGAGCAGTACTTC	CAISTGLANSYEQYF
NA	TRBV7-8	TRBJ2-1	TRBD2	TGTGCCAGCAGCCGGACTAGCGGGCGGGAGCAGTTCTTC	CASSRTSGREQFF
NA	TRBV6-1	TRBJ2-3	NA	TGTGCCAGCAGTGAAGCGCTTCTTTCAGGGGTTAGGGGCACGCAGTATTTT	CASSEALLSGVRGTQYF
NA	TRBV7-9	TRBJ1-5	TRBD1	TGTTCCAGCAGCTCCGGGACAGGGAGGAATCAGCCCCAGCATTTT	CSSSSGTGRNQPQHF
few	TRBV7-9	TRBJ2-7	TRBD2	TGTGCCAGCAGCCCGAGGGGAGGGCCCATTTCCTACGAGCAGTACTTC	CASSPRGGPISYEQYF
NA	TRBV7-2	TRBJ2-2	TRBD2	TGTGCCAGCAGCCCGCCGGGACTAGCGGGCGGGGAGCTGTTTTTT	CASSPPGLAGGELFF
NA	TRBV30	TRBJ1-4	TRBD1	TGTGCCCTGGAAGACAGGGGGAATGAAAAACTGTTTTTT	CALEDRGNEKLFF
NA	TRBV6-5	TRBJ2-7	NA	TGTGCCAGCAGCCCGGGACTCCTGAACTACGAGCAGTACTTC	CASSPGLLNYEQYF
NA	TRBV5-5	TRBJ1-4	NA	TGTGCCAGCAGCCCGAGGCCCAATGAAAAACTGTTTTTT	CASSPRPNEKLFF
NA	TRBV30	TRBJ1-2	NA	TGTGCCTGGAGTGTTCCCCAGGGGTGGTATGGCTACACCTTC	CAWSVPQGWYGYTF
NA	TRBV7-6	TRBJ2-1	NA	TGTGCCAGCAGCCGCTCGCCGGTTACCTACAATGAGCAGTTCTTC	CASSRSPVTYNEQFF
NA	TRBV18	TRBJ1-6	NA	TGTGCCAGCTCCCCAGACACCGGGAGCGCTTCACCCCTCCACTTT	CASSPDTGSASPLHF
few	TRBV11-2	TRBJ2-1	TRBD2	TGTGCCAGCAGCCCGCTCCGACTAGCGGGAGTATACAATGAGCAGTTCTTC	CASSPLRLAGVYNEQFF
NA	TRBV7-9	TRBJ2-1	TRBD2	TGTGCCAGCAGTCCAGTAGGACTAGCGGGGTACAATGAGCAGTTCTTC	CASSPVGLAGYNEQFF
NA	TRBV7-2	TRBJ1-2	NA	TGTGCCAGCAGCTTAGTCGGAGGGTCGGGTTTGGGGGTCTATGGCTACACCTTC	CASSLVGGSGLGVYGYTF
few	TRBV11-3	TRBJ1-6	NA	TGTGCCAGCCCCCCTAGAAGGGGCAGGGGTAATTCACCCCTCCACTTT	CASPPRRGRGNSPLHF
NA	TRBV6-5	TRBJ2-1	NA	TGTGCCAGCAGTCCGACGACAACAGGGTACAATGAGCAGTTCTTC	CASSPTTTGYNEQFF
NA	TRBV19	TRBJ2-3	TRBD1	TGTGCCAGTAGAGACAGGGGTACGGCAGATACGCAGTATTTT	CASRDRGTADTQYF
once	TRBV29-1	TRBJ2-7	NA	TGCAGCGTTGAAGTGGGGGGAGAGATCGCCTACGAGCAGTACTTC	CSVEVGGEIAYEQYF
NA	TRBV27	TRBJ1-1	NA	TGTGCCAGCAGTTCCGTTAGACAGGAAGGGAACACTGAAGCTTTCTTT	CASSSVRQEGNTEAFF
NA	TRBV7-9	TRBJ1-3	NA	TGTTCCAGCAGCCGTTACCTAGGGGGGGCATATGGAAACACCATATATTTT	CSSSRYLGGAYGNTIYF